This T cell receptor (beta chain) came from a study of immune evolution from preneoplasia to lung adenocarcinoma. General study results and limits: Normal lung had the highest top T cell clone frequencies. Later-stage lesions appeared to have more T cells, more diversity, less clonality.

The assay was immunoSEQ multiplex PCR, and TCRdb's table has in-frame clones only and misses some. Among about 6,300 clones listed, around 78% were seen once. Germline-derived CDR1 and CDR2 are SGHNT and YYREEE (reference sequence). This CDR3 has 14 residues. V dropped 3 bases and J dropped 5; count of bases not matched to a gene: 3. Between the mid-2010s and the late 2010s, patients underwent resection in Japan or China. Regarding this clone: Its target is not known.

The chain recombines TRBV5-4 with TRBJ1-4; TRBD1 matches at 8 bases. This TCR was sampled from a donor of 70 years or more with lung adenocarcinoma. The sequencing sample was made of FFPE lung adenocarcinoma in situ tissue. The CDR3 bases are TGTGCCAGCAGCTCGTGGGACAGGAATGAAAAACTGTTTTTT. Translation gives CASSSWDRNEKLFF.